This T cell receptor (beta chain) comes out of a study of blood T cell repertoires in COVID-19. V gave up 0 bases and J gave up 6 bases, with 10 bases separating them. Germline V gene lookup returns CDR1 SGDLS and CDR2 YYNGEE. The CDR3 extends over 13 amino acids. Cohort assignment relied on participant-reported clinical history. Exposed study participants had met a COVID-19 case within 2 weeks before entry. The table came from immunoSEQ multiplex PCR; TCRdb's copy has only in-frame clones and leaves some out. The sample lists roughly 400,000 clones, around nine tenths seen once, with 1.4% to 1.5% in the top ten.

Material: PBMCs or T cells enriched from blood (not recorded which). The source is a woman between 18 and 29 years old who had been exposed to COVID-19. The chain employs TRBV9 and TRBJ2-7; D is perhaps TRBD1 (5 bases). DNA for the CDR3: TGTGCCAGCAGCGTAGAGTCAAGGGGCGAGCAGTACTTC. This sequence encodes CASSVESRGEQYF. Together with reference TRBV9 and TRBJ2-7, the CDR3 gives the full variable domain: DSGVTQTPKHLITATGQRVTLRCSPRSGDLSVYWYQQSLDQGLQFLIQYYNGEERAKGNILERFSAQQFPDLHSELNLSSLELGDSALYFCASSVESRGEQYFGPGTRLTVT.